This entry features one TCR beta chain sequence. These data come from a study of cytomegalovirus exposure and HLA in healthy donors. The length of the CDR3 is 14 residues. With 6 bases removed from V and 7 bases from J, the gap between germline ends came to 19 bases. Germline-derived CDR1 and CDR2 are ENHRY and SYGVKD. It was with 60 Vbeta and 13 Jbeta primers that the PCR ran. The repertoire was sequenced with immunoSEQ multiplex PCR; TCRdb's copy has only in-frame clones and lacks some. The table has roughly 100,000 clones, more than 60% seen once; the top ten hold 6.5% to 9.5%. This clonotype originated in a woman in her 40s in good health and CMV-seropositive. The sample was PBMCs. The gene calls are TRBV10-3 and TRBJ2-7, with D perhaps TRBD2 (5 bases). CDR3 bases: TGTGCCATCAGCGAGAGGAGTGAATCGGGGGAGCAGTACTTC. This codes for CAISERSESGEQYF.